Given below is one TCR beta chain in context. Antigen: not known. Data came from immunoSEQ multiplex PCR; TCRdb stores just in-frame clones and leaves some out. The table lists about 1.1 million clones, 77% of them singletons. The sample originates from a study of shared clonotypes between healthy human individuals. Findings of the study overall: Naive CD4 clonotypes overlapped across a few donors at about 5.2%.

The origin of this receptor is a man aged 18-30 years in good health. Some clones in this sample may be carry-over from other donors' samples. Sequencing used memory CD4+ T cells from PBMCs. Subset noted: CD45RA-negative fraction.

CDR3 DNA sequence: TGTGCCAGCAGTTCGCCAGGTGTAGAAGACAGGCCCAATGGCTACACCTTC. Amino acid sequence: CASSSPGVEDRPNGYTF. J is TRBJ1-2 and V is TRBV28; the D gene is possibly TRBD1 (6 bases). V dropped 4 bases and J dropped 6 bases, with 24 bases sitting between them. This CDR3 spans 17 amino acids. In germline, CDR1 is MDHEN, CDR2 SYDVKM.